This is a list of T cell receptor beta chains from one sample in a study of CD8 T cells in ankylosing spondylitis. TCRdb called the 5' RACE reads again in MiXCR, with one record for every CDR3 protein. The sample lists under 450,000 distinct CDR3 sequences, approximately 22% occurring once. The specimen was blood, either unsorted or a sorted T cell fraction (not recorded which). The source of these receptors is a male donor with ankylosing spondylitis or in good health (not recorded which). Each CDR3 is given with its conserved first and last residue. D genes are given only for firm matches. Some rows mark clone size as missing; the rest say once, few, many or name a class of expanded clone.

TRBJ1-3,.,TRBV5-1,few,TGCGCCAGCAGCTTGGAATCTGGAAACACCATATATTTT,CASSLESGNTIYF
TRBJ2-1,.,TRBV6-2/TRBV6-3,few,TGTGCCAGCAGTTACCGGGAGCAACGGGCGAACGACAATGAGCAGTTCTTC,CASSYREQRANDNEQFF
TRBJ2-7,TRBD2,TRBV2,.,TGTGCCAGCAATGGGGGGGTGAGGTCCTACGAGCAGTACTTC,CASNGGVRSYEQYF
TRBJ2-7,.,TRBV5-1,few,TGCGCCAGCAGCACGTCGGCAGGGGAGTTAGCCTACGAGCAGTACTTC,CASSTSAGELAYEQYF
TRBJ1-5,.,TRBV7-8,.,TGTGCCAGCACCACCGACAGTTTGTTTCAGCCCCAGCATTTT,CASTTDSLFQPQHF
TRBJ2-7,TRBD1,TRBV5-1,few,TGCGCCAGCAGCTTGGAGACAGGGGTGTACGAGCAGTACTTC,CASSLETGVYEQYF
TRBJ2-5,.,TRBV3-1,.,TGTGCCTGCAGTTTAGCCCCCTCGGGTTTAAAACTTCAAGAGACCCAGTACTTC,CACSLAPSGLKLQETQYF
TRBJ2-5,TRBD1,TRBV5-1,many,TGCGCCAGCAGCTTGGGGACAGGACAAGAGACCCAGTACTTC,CASSLGTGQETQYF
TRBJ2-3,TRBD2,TRBV12-3/TRBV12-4,.,TGTGCCAGCAGGGACGTAGCGGGGGGGCCTTCAGATACGCAGTATTTT,CASRDVAGGPSDTQYF
TRBJ2-2,.,TRBV12-3/TRBV12-4,.,TGTGCCAGCTGCTCAGGCGGGGCTCTCGGCGGGGAGCTGTTTTTT,CASCSGGALGGELFF
TRBJ2-7,.,TRBV12-3/TRBV12-4,many,TGTGCCAGCAGGGGTGGCGGAACCTACGAGCAGTACTTC,CASRGGGTYEQYF
TRBJ2-3,TRBD1,TRBV5-1,.,TGCGCCAGCAGCTTGGGGATCGGCGGGTCAGGGGGTCCAGATACGCAGTATTTT,CASSLGIGGSGGPDTQYF
TRBJ2-3,TRBD1,TRBV29-1,.,TGCAGCGCCTCGGGACAGGGGATCACAGATACGCAGTATTTT,CSASGQGITDTQYF
TRBJ2-1,.,TRBV7-8,.,TGTGCCAGCAGCTATGACGGGGACTACAATGAGCAGTTCTTC,CASSYDGDYNEQFF
TRBJ1-2,.,TRBV12-3/TRBV12-4,few,TGTGCCAGCAGTCGCCTACTGGGAGGAGATACAGGCTACACCTTC,CASSRLLGGDTGYTF
TRBJ1-2,.,TRBV5-6,.,TGTGCCAGCAGCTATGGACAGACTTGCACCTTC,CASSYGQTCTF
TRBJ2-5,TRBD2,TRBV5-6,.,TGTGCCAGCAGCTTGTCGGCGGGACTAGGAAAAGAGACCCAGTACTTC,CASSLSAGLGKETQYF